This T cell receptor (beta chain) was obtained from a study of regulatory T cells in long-lasting Graves disease. Findings of the study overall: Accuracy was possibly reduced by small sample size.

At least ten counts were recorded for this clonotype. Its antigen is still unknown. Construction of the TCR beta libraries employed iRepertoire HTBI primers in conjunction with Arm-PCR of CDR3 regions. From the multiplex PCR reads, TCRdb called clonotypes with MiXCR, one entry per CDR3 protein. Among approximately 300,000 distinct CDR3 sequences listed, under 20% were seen once. Described time point: newly diagnosed GD, antithyroid drugs for less than 3 months. PBMC RNA served as the TCR library source. Germline V CDR1 and CDR2: SNHLY, FYNNEI. This CDR3 is 16 amino acids long. With 6 bases removed from V and 1 base from J, the gap between germline ends came to 16 bases.

The gene calls are TRBV2 and TRBJ1-3, with D tentatively TRBD1 (5 bases). This specimen was peripheral blood mononuclear cells (PBMCs), taken at new diagnosis, from a patient treated with antithyroid drugs. This receptor was identified in a female donor with Graves disease. In DNA form, the CDR3 reads TGTGCCAGCAGCTTAGTCCCCGGGGGATCTGGAAACACCATATATTTT. Translated, it gives CASSLVPGGSGNTIYF. Using reference TRBV2 and TRBJ1-3 for the parts outside the CDR3, the full variable domain is EPEVTQTPSHQVTQMGQEVILRCVPISNHLYFYWYRQILGQKVEFLVSFYNNEISEKSEIFDDQFSVERPDGSNFTLKIRSTKLEDSAMYFCASSLVPGGSGNTIYFGEGSWLTVV.